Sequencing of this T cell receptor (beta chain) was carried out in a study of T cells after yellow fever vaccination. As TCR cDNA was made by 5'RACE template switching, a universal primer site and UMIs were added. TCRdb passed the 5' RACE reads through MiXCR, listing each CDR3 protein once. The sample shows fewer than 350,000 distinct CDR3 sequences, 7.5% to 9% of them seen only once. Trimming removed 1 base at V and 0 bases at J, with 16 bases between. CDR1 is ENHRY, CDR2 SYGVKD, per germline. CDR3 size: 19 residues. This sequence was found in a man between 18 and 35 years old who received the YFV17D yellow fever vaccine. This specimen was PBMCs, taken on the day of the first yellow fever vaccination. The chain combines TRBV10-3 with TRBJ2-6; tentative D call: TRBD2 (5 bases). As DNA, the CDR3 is TGTGCCATCAGTGAGTTCGAAGGGAGCATCCACTCTGGGGCCAACGTCCTGACTTTC. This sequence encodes CAISEFEGSIHSGANVLTF.